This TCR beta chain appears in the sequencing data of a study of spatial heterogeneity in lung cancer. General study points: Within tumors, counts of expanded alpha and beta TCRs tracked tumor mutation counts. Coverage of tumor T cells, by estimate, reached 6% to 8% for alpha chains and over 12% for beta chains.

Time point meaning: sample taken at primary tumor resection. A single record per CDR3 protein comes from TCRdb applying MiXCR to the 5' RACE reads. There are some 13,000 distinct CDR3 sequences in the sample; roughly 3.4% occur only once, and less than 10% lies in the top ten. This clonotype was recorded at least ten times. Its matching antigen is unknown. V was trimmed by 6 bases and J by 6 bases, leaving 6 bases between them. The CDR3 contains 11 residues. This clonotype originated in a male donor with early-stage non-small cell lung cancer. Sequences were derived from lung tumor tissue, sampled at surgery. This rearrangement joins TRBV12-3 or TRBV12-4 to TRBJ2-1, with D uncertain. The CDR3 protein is CASRGFNEQFF. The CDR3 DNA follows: TGTGCCAGCAGGGGATTCAATGAGCAGTTCTTC.